These T cell receptor beta chains were read from a single sample in a study of blood T cell repertoires in COVID-19. Clones were read by immunoSEQ multiplex PCR, and TCRdb kept only the in-frame ones, dropping some. The sample has around 320,000 clones; about 90% are singletons. Material: peripheral blood. The receptor source for this set is a man between 18 and 29 years old with active or convalescent COVID-19. Each CDR3 is given with its conserved first and last residue. Each record gives: V gene, CDR3 length, D gene, clone size, J gene, CDR3 DNA, CDR3 protein. A D gene is named only where the DNA matches it firmly. Expanded clones get a size class; other rows say once, few or many, or leave the size out.

v_call: TRBV4-3; cdr3_length: 18; d_call: TRBD1; clone_size: NA; j_call: TRBJ1-6; cdr3_nt: TGCGCCAGCAGCCAAGTTCACAGACAGGGGCCTGGGAATTCACCCCTCCACTTT; cdr3_aa: CASSQVHRQGPGNSPLHF
v_call: TRBV27; cdr3_length: 14; d_call: TRBD1; clone_size: NA; j_call: TRBJ1-4; cdr3_nt: TGTGCCAGCAGCCGACAGGGGACGGGTGAAAAACTGTTTTTT; cdr3_aa: CASSRQGTGEKLFF
v_call: TRBV21-1; cdr3_length: 18; d_call: NA; clone_size: NA; j_call: TRBJ2-5; cdr3_nt: TGTGCCAGCAGGTGGGACTCGGGCGAGGGAGGGTTCCAAGAGACCCAGTACTTC; cdr3_aa: CASRWDSGEGGFQETQYF
v_call: TRBV6-5; cdr3_length: 14; d_call: TRBD1; clone_size: NA; j_call: TRBJ1-5; cdr3_nt: TGTGCCAGCAGTCGTGACAGGGGAGATCAGCCCCAGCATTTT; cdr3_aa: CASSRDRGDQPQHF
v_call: TRBV5-1; cdr3_length: 15; d_call: TRBD1; clone_size: NA; j_call: TRBJ2-1; cdr3_nt: TGCGCCAGCAGCTTGAGCAGGGGGTTGGGGAGTGAGCAGTTCTTC; cdr3_aa: CASSLSRGLGSEQFF
v_call: TRBV7-9; cdr3_length: 13; d_call: NA; clone_size: once; j_call: TRBJ1-2; cdr3_nt: TGTGCCAGCAGCTTAGCCAGGGTCTATGGCTACACCTTC; cdr3_aa: CASSLARVYGYTF
v_call: TRBV28; cdr3_length: 18; d_call: NA; clone_size: few; j_call: TRBJ1-5; cdr3_nt: TGTGCCAGCAGCCGTCGTGAACGCCTAACGAACCTACAGGAGCCCCAGCATTTT; cdr3_aa: CASSRRERLTNLQEPQHF
v_call: TRBV7-8; cdr3_length: 15; d_call: TRBD2; clone_size: NA; j_call: TRBJ2-7; cdr3_nt: TGTGCCAGCAGCTTAGGACTAGCGGGAGGGTCCGAGCAGTACTTC; cdr3_aa: CASSLGLAGGSEQYF
v_call: TRBV27; cdr3_length: 14; d_call: NA; clone_size: NA; j_call: TRBJ1-1; cdr3_nt: TGTGCCAGCAGTTTTGCGGGCCCCGGCACTGAAGCTTTCTTT; cdr3_aa: CASSFAGPGTEAFF
v_call: TRBV4-1; cdr3_length: 15; d_call: TRBD1; clone_size: NA; j_call: TRBJ1-6; cdr3_nt: TGCGCCAGCAGCCTACGGGACAGCGGGAATTCACCCCTCCACTTT; cdr3_aa: CASSLRDSGNSPLHF
v_call: TRBV12-3/TRBV12-4; cdr3_length: 13; d_call: TRBD1; clone_size: NA; j_call: TRBJ2-5; cdr3_nt: TGTGCCAGCAGGGGACAGGGGGGAGAGACCCAGTACTTC; cdr3_aa: CASRGQGGETQYF
v_call: TRBV4-1; cdr3_length: 15; d_call: NA; clone_size: NA; j_call: TRBJ1-6; cdr3_nt: TGCGCCAGCAGCCAAGAGGGACACCGGAGTTCACCCCTCCACTTT; cdr3_aa: CASSQEGHRSSPLHF
v_call: TRBV5-1; cdr3_length: 15; d_call: NA; clone_size: NA; j_call: TRBJ2-3; cdr3_nt: TGCGCCAGCAGCTTCCCCAGGGGTCCTCGGGATACGCAGTATTTT; cdr3_aa: CASSFPRGPRDTQYF
v_call: TRBV7-2; cdr3_length: 13; d_call: NA; clone_size: NA; j_call: TRBJ1-3; cdr3_nt: TGTGCCAGCAGCCGAGACTCTGGAAACACCATATATTTT; cdr3_aa: CASSRDSGNTIYF
v_call: TRBV7-9; cdr3_length: 15; d_call: TRBD2; clone_size: NA; j_call: TRBJ2-7; cdr3_nt: TGTGCCAGCAGCCCACTAGCGGGAGTCTACTACGAGCAGTACTTC; cdr3_aa: CASSPLAGVYYEQYF
v_call: TRBV4-1; cdr3_length: 17; d_call: TRBD1; clone_size: NA; j_call: TRBJ2-2; cdr3_nt: TGCGCCAGCAGCCCGAGAATCAGGGGGCCGGTCACCGGGGAGCTGTTTTTT; cdr3_aa: CASSPRIRGPVTGELFF
v_call: TRBV28; cdr3_length: 12; d_call: NA; clone_size: NA; j_call: TRBJ1-6; cdr3_nt: TGTGCCAGCAGTGGACAGAATTCACCCCTCCACTTT; cdr3_aa: CASSGQNSPLHF
v_call: TRBV27; cdr3_length: 13; d_call: NA; clone_size: once; j_call: TRBJ1-5; cdr3_nt: TGTGCCAGCAGTCCTGGACTAGATCAGCCCCAGCATTTT; cdr3_aa: CASSPGLDQPQHF
v_call: TRBV5-5; cdr3_length: 19; d_call: TRBD1; clone_size: NA; j_call: TRBJ1-6; cdr3_nt: TGTGCCAGCAGCACTGGCTGGTTTGGGGACAGCTCCTATAATTCACCCCTCCACTTT; cdr3_aa: CASSTGWFGDSSYNSPLHF
v_call: TRBV7-6; cdr3_length: 17; d_call: NA; clone_size: NA; j_call: TRBJ2-1; cdr3_nt: TGTGCCAGCAGCTTAGCGCAATTGCGGGACCGAGGGAATGAGCAGTTCTTC; cdr3_aa: CASSLAQLRDRGNEQFF
v_call: TRBV6-5; cdr3_length: 13; d_call: NA; clone_size: NA; j_call: TRBJ2-3; cdr3_nt: TGTGCCGTAAGGGCGGGGAGCACAGATACGCAGTATTTT; cdr3_aa: CAVRAGSTDTQYF
v_call: TRBV10-2; cdr3_length: 14; d_call: NA; clone_size: NA; j_call: TRBJ1-5; cdr3_nt: TGCGCCAGCAGTGTCGAAGGGGTAAATCAGCCCCAGCATTTT; cdr3_aa: CASSVEGVNQPQHF
v_call: TRBV20-1; cdr3_length: 13; d_call: NA; clone_size: NA; j_call: TRBJ1-3; cdr3_nt: TGCAGTGCTAGTGACGGCTCTGGAAACACCATATATTTT; cdr3_aa: CSASDGSGNTIYF
v_call: TRBV7-9; cdr3_length: 14; d_call: TRBD1; clone_size: few; j_call: TRBJ2-1; cdr3_nt: TGTGCCAGCAGCCAGGGACAGGGGAGGAATGAGCAGTTCTTC; cdr3_aa: CASSQGQGRNEQFF